This T cell receptor beta chain was captured in a study of cytomegalovirus exposure and HLA in healthy donors. Across the whole study: The 120 or so validation repertoires used a platform that matched the one used for the 550 to 800 first-cohort repertoires, as a later analysis reported.

The assay was immunoSEQ multiplex PCR, and TCRdb's table has in-frame clones only and misses some. The sample consists of approximately 150,000 clones, roughly 89% of them appearing once. Looked up from germline, CDR1 is SGHRS and CDR2 is YFSETQ. V gave up 4 bases and J gave up 0 bases, with 10 bases separating them. The CDR3 runs 14 residues. Note on this clone: Its antigen is not known.

Study-level results: Over 150 TCR beta chains were listed as cytomegalovirus-associated. Rarity marked most TCR sequences, yet some public TCRs occurred in many donors.

Sequenced: PBMCs. The sequence came from a man aged 18 to 29 in good health and CMV-seropositive. The chain links TRBV5-1 to TRBJ1-1, with TRBD1 as a possible D gene (5 bases). The CDR3 DNA sequence: TGCGCCAGCAGCCCTGGGGGGATGAACACTGAAGCTTTCTTT. Translating gives CASSPGGMNTEAFF.